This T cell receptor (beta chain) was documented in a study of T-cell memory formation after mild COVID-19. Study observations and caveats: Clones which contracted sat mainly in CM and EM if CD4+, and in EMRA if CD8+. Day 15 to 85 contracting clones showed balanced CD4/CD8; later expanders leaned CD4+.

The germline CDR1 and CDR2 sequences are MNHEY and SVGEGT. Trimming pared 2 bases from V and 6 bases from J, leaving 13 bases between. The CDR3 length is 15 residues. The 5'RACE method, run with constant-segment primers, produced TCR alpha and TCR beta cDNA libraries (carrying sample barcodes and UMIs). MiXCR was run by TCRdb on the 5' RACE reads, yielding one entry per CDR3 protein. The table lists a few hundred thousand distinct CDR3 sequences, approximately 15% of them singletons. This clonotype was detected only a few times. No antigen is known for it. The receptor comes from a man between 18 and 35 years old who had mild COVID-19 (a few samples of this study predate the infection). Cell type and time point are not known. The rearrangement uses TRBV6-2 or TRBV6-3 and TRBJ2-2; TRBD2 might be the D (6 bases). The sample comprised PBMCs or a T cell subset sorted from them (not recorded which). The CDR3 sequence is CASSYPFGGSGELFF. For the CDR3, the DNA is TGTGCCAGCAGTTACCCTTTTGGAGGGTCCGGGGAGCTGTTTTTT.